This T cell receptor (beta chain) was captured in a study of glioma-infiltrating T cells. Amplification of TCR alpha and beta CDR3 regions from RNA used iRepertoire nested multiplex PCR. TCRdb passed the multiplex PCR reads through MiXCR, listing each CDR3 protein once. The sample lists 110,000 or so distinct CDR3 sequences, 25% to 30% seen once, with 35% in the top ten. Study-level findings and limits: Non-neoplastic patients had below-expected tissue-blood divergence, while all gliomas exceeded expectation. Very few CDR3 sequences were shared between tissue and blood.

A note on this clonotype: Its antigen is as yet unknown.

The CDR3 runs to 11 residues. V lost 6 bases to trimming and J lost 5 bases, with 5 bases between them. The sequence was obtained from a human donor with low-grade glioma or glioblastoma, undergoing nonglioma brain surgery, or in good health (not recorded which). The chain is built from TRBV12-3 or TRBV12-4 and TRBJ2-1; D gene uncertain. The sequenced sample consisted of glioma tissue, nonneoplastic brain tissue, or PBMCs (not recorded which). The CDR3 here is CASSPDNEQFF. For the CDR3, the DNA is TGTGCCAGCAGCCCAGACAATGAGCAGTTCTTC.